The sequence of this T cell receptor beta chain was determined in a study of brain metastases from non-small cell lung cancer. Points from the study as a whole: In roughly 60% of brain metastases, T-cell clones were expanded compared with matched primary tumors. T-cell infiltration was lower in brain metastases than primaries (P < 0.001).

Per germline, CDR1 GTSNPN and CDR2 SVGIG (reference sequence). With 3 bases removed from V and 6 bases from J, the gap between germline ends came to 9 bases. This CDR3 comprises 12 residues. Generated by immunoSEQ multiplex PCR, the TCRdb table keeps only in-frame clones and is missing some. The sample holds about 8,000 clones, around four fifths seen once. This clone was observed once. The antigen remains unidentified. V is TRBV30 and J is TRBJ1-5; D may be TRBD1 (5 bases). Sequenced input: primary lung tumor tissue. The sequence came from a donor at least 40 years old with non-small cell lung cancer. Written as DNA, the CDR3 is TGTGCCTGGAGCGTGGGGCCTCAGCCCCAGCATTTT. It encodes CAWSVGPQPQHF.